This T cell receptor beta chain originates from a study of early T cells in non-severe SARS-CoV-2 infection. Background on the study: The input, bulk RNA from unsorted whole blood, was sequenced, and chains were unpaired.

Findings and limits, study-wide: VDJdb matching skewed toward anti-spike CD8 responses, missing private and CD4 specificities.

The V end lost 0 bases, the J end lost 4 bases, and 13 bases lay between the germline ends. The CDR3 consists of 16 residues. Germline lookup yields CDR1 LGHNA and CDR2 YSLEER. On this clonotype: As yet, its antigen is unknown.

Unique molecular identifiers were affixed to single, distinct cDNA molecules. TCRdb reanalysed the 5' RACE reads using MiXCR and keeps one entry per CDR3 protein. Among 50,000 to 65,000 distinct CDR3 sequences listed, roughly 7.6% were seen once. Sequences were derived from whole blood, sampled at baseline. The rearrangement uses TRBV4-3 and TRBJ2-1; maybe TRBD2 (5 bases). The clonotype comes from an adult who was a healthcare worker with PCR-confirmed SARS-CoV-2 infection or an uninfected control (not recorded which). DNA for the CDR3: TGCGCCAGCAGCCAAGATCGGGCTAGCCTTTACAATGAGCAGTTCTTC. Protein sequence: CASSQDRASLYNEQFF.